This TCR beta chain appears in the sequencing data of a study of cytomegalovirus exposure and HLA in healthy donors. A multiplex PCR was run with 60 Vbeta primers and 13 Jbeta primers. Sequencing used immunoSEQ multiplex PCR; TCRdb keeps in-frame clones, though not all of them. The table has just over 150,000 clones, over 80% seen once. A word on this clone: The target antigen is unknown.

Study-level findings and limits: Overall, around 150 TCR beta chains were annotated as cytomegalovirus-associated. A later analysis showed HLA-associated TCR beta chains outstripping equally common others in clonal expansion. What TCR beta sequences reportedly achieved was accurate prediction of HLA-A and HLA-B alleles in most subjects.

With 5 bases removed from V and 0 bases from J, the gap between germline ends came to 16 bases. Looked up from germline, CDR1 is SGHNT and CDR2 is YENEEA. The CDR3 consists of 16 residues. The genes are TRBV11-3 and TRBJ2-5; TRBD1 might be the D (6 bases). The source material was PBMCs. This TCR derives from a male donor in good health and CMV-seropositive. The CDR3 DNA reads TGTGCCAGCAGCGACCCAACAGGGTCGTACCAAGAGACCCAGTACTTC. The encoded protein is CASSDPTGSYQETQYF.